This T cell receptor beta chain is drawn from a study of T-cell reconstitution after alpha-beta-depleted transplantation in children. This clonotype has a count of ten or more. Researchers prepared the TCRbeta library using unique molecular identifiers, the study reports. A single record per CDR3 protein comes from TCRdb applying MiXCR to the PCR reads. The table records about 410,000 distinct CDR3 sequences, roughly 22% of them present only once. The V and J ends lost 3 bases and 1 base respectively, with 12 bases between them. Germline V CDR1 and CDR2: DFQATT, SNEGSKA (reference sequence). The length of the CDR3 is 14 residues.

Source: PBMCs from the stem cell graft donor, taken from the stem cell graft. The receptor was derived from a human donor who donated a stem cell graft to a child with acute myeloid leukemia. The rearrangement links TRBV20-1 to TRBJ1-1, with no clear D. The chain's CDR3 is CSARLTDKNTEAFF. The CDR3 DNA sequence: TGCAGTGCTAGGTTGACCGACAAGAACACTGAAGCTTTCTTT.